The 19 T cell receptor beta chains below come from one sample, sequenced in a study of blood T cell repertoires in COVID-19 (dated by TCRdb to the early 2020s). The library relied on the immunoSEQ multiplex PCR assay. The immuneACCESS repertoire file appears here via TCRdb, limited to in-frame rearrangements. These files lack a portion of the clones; in checked studies, under half of the deficit traces to unresolved V genes, and the cause of the others is not known. The sample table contains 210,000 or so clones; only one count was recorded for around 88% of them. Roughly 2.8% of the sample rests with the top ten. Sequenced input: peripheral blood. The receptors shown here come from a man in his forties or fifties with active or convalescent COVID-19.

The CDR3 loop reads CASSATTGGSYEQYF. CDR3 coding DNA: TGTGCCAGCAGTGCGACCACAGGTGGGTCCTACGAGCAGTACTTC. The J gene is TRBJ2-7, the V gene TRBV27, with a possible D match to TRBD1 (5 bases). The CDR3 is made up of 15 amino acids. The V end lost 5 bases, the J end lost 1 base, and 15 bases lay between the germline ends. Germline CDR1 and CDR2: MNHEY and SMNVEV (reference sequence).

This clone has just one count. The V gene is TRBV29-1, the J gene TRBJ2-5; tentative D call: TRBD2 (6 bases). Germline V gene sequence: CDR1 SQVTM, CDR2 ANQGSEA. CDR3 size: 12 residues. V lost 5 bases, J lost 5 bases, and 12 bases lay in between. Here the CDR3 reads CSVPGLAETQYF. Here the CDR3 DNA reads TGCAGCGTTCCGGGACTCGCGGAGACCCAGTACTTC.

This chain connects TRBV30 to TRBJ2-1; 7 bases map to TRBD1. The germline CDR1 and CDR2 sequences are GTSNPN and SVGIG (reference sequence). The CDR3 covers 15 residues. Germline trimming cut 5 bases from V and 7 bases from J; bases unmatched to any gene: 14. The CDR3 DNA is TGTGCCTGGGCCCTGGGAGACAGGGATCTTAATGAGCAGTTCTTC. Its translation is CAWALGDRDLNEQFF.

The chain uses TRBV10-3 and TRBJ2-7, with no clear D. CDR3 length: 16 residues. Per germline, CDR1 ENHRY and CDR2 SYGVKD. The V end lost 4 bases, the J end lost 0 bases, and 16 bases lay between the germline ends. The CDR3 bases are TGTGCCATCAGTGTGACCCAGGCAGATAGCTCCTACGAGCAGTACTTC. Its protein product is CAISVTQADSSYEQYF.

This chain links TRBV2 with TRBJ1-2, with D possibly being TRBD1 (5 bases). V lost 5 bases and J lost 14, with 18 bases in between. CDR3 length: 12 residues. Per germline, CDR1 SNHLY and CDR2 FYNNEI. CDR3 bases: TGTGCCAGCAGTCGCCAGTCACAGGTTGGAACCTTC. As protein: CASSRQSQVGTF.

The CDR3 DNA reads TGTGCCAGCAGCTTGGCGACATTCTCTGGGGCCAACGTCCTGACTTTC. Protein: CASSLATFSGANVLTF. The chain joins TRBV5-5 to TRBJ2-6; D unclear. The CDR3 is 16 amino acids. CDR1 and CDR2 (germline): SGHKS, YYEKEE (reference sequence). Trimming removed 0 bases at V and 0 bases at J, with 7 bases between.

The rearrangement links TRBV19 to TRBJ2-7; D is possibly TRBD1 (5 bases). Between the trimmed V and J ends, which lost 10 bases and 6 bases, there was a span of 25 bases. Germline V gene lookup returns CDR1 LNHDA and CDR2 SQIVND (reference sequence). This CDR3 comprises 15 residues. CDR3 loop: CATSLGRSLGVEQYF. The CDR3 DNA is TGTGCCACCAGCCTGGGGCGAAGTCTTGGGGTCGAGCAGTACTTC.

This chain joins TRBV6-6 and TRBJ1-2, with D unclear. The length of the CDR3 is 15 residues. Germline V gene lookup returns CDR1 MNHNY and CDR2 SVGAGI (reference sequence). Trimming shortened V by 2 bases and J by 7 bases, and 17 bases separated the two germline ends. The CDR3 sequence: CASSYGRTIESGYTF. In DNA form, the CDR3 reads TGTGCCAGCAGTTACGGGCGGACTATTGAGAGTGGCTACACCTTC.

This sequence joins TRBV9 and TRBJ2-5, with D uncertain. The CDR3 has 13 amino acids. V lost 0 bases, J lost 1 base, and 4 bases lay in between. Germline CDR1 is SGDLS and CDR2 is YYNGEE. CDR3 region: CASSVGVQETQYF. The CDR3 DNA follows: TGTGCCAGCAGCGTAGGAGTCCAAGAGACCCAGTACTTC.

This chain joins TRBV5-1 and TRBJ1-1; D gene ambiguous. The CDR3 loop spans 13 amino acids. The V end was cut by 4 bases, the J end by 2 bases, with 9 bases between. The germline V gene has CDR1 SGHRS and CDR2 YFSETQ. The CDR3 DNA reads TGCGCCAGCAGCCCGGGGATAAACACTGAAGCTTTCTTT. Its protein is CASSPGINTEAFF. The full variable domain, rest sourced from reference TRBV5-1 and TRBJ1-1, is KAGVTQTPRYLIKTRGQQVTLSCSPISGHRSVSWYQQTPGQGLQFLFEYFSETQRNKGNFPGRFSGRQFSNSRSEMNVSTLELGDSALYLCASSPGINTEAFFGQGTRLTVV.

The genes are TRBV29-1 and TRBJ2-1; tentatively, D is TRBD1 (7 bases). The CDR3 loop spans 13 amino acids. The V gene lost 7 bases and the J gene lost 0 bases, with 10 bases spanning the gap. Germline V gene data show CDR1 as SQVTM and CDR2 as ANQGSEA. CDR3 amino acids: CSAQGGSYNEQFF. CDR3 in DNA: TGCAGCGCCCAGGGGGGCTCCTACAATGAGCAGTTCTTC.

The chain employs TRBV7-9 and TRBJ2-3; 10 bases are shared with TRBD1. V shed 4 bases and J 1 base; nucleotides not matched to a gene: 5. Germline V gene sequence: CDR1 SEHNR, CDR2 FQNEAQ (reference sequence). The CDR3 consists of 16 residues. CDR3 amino acids: CASSWLGTGGTDTQYF. The CDR3 DNA follows: TGTGCCAGCAGCTGGCTGGGGACAGGGGGCACAGATACGCAGTATTTT.

The chain carries TRBV28 and TRBJ1-2; D gene uncertain. Germline CDR1 and CDR2: MDHEN and SYDVKM. Between the trimmed V and J ends, which lost 2 bases and 3 bases, there was a span of 4 bases. CDR3 size: 12 residues. The CDR3 sequence: CASSLRDYGYTF. The CDR3 region has the DNA TGTGCCAGCAGTTTACGCGACTATGGCTACACCTTC.

V usage is TRBV25-1 and J usage is TRBJ2-3, with 8 bases lining up with TRBD1. The J segment lost 0 bases and the V segment lost 4 bases, leaving 6 bases of the junction unmatched. CDR3 length: 16 residues. Per germline, CDR1 MGHDK and CDR2 SYGVNS. CDR3 in amino acids: CASSGKGQASTDTQYF. In nucleotides, the CDR3 is TGTGCCAGCAGTGGAAAGGGACAGGCGAGCACAGATACGCAGTATTTT.

V and J are TRBV9 and TRBJ2-7, with D possibly TRBD1 on 5 matching bases. Germline CDR1 and CDR2: SGDLS and YYNGEE. V was clipped by 0 bases and J by 3 bases, with 13 bases between them. The CDR3 covers 15 residues. The CDR3 DNA reads as TGTGCCAGCAGCGTAGGGGGTCAGGGTTTCTACGAGCAGTACTTC. Translated, it gives CASSVGGQGFYEQYF.

The V call is TRBV10-1, the J call TRBJ1-1; 7 bases are a match to TRBD1. The CDR3 is 13 amino acids. Germline V lookup: CDR1 WNHNN, CDR2 SYGVQD (reference sequence). The trim removed 6 bases at V and 1 base at J, leaving 2 bases unmatched. CDR3 amino acids: CASSRDRNTEAFF. CDR3 coding DNA: TGCGCCAGCAGCCGGGACAGGAACACTGAAGCTTTCTTT.

The rearrangement uses TRBV5-4 and TRBJ2-3, with D possibly TRBD1 on 6 matching bases. CDR3 length: 16 amino acids. V was pared by 1 base and J by 2 bases, with 14 bases between. Germline CDR1 is SGHNT and CDR2 is YYREEE (reference sequence). CDR3 protein: CASSLIVGALTDTQYF. DNA of the CDR3: TGTGCCAGCAGCTTGATCGTGGGGGCCCTCACAGATACGCAGTATTTT.

This CDR3 is CATSRLDRENQPQHF. DNA for the CDR3: TGTGCCACCAGCAGACTTGACAGGGAAAATCAGCCCCAGCATTTT. This rearrangement joins TRBV15 to TRBJ1-5; 7 bases fit TRBD1. CDR3 size: 15 residues. The V gene's germline CDR1 is LNHNV and CDR2 YYDKDF (reference sequence). With 2 bases clipped from V and 4 bases from J, the junction kept 5 bases outside the gene matches.

Only a few counts were recorded for this clone. The V gene is TRBV19, the J gene TRBJ1-1; D may be TRBD1 (5 bases). From germline, CDR1 is LNHDA and CDR2 SQIVND (reference sequence). Deletions cut 5 bases from V and 0 bases from J, with 10 bases between. CDR3 length equals 14 residues. CDR3 protein: CASSPKTVNTEAFF. DNA of the CDR3: TGTGCCAGTAGTCCCAAGACAGTGAACACTGAAGCTTTCTTT.